The clone carrying this T cell receptor beta chain occurred many times. The CDR3 has 13 residues. CDR1 and CDR2 from the germline V gene are KGHDR and SFDVKD. This sample was taken from a study of blood T cell repertoires in COVID-19. Study as a whole: Sample material is recorded as cDNA or gDNA derived from T cells, B-cell-depleted T cells, or PBMCs.

Methods used by the authors: Amplifying reference gene primers gave estimates of nucleated cell counts. TCRdb's copy holds only in-frame clones and misses some; the assay was immunoSEQ multiplex PCR. The DNA gave D and trimming, while V, J and clone size come from that table. The table has 250,000 or so clones, roughly 86% seen once. The specimen was peripheral blood. The clonotype originates from a man aged 80 or over with acute or convalescent COVID-19. This rearrangement joins TRBV24-1 to TRBJ1-4; a possible D gene is TRBD1 (6 bases). CDR3 bases: TGTGCTATCTGGGGGCAGGTCGGTGAAAAACTGTTTTTT. Translation gives CAIWGQVGEKLFF.